This entry lists 21 T cell receptor beta chains sequenced from one sample in a study of T cells in women clearing cervical HPV infection. Repertoires were generated with immunoSEQ multiplex PCR, while TCRdb's copy carries only in-frame clones and drops some. The sample's table shows about 31,000 clones. The sequencing sample was made of blood buffy coat. These receptor sequences come from a woman aged 18-70 years with a cervical HPV16 infection that either progressed to CIN3+ or cleared (not recorded which).

Points on this clone: The read finishes 3 residues shy of the CDR3 end, and the germline J gene is used to complete it. The chain recombines TRBV7-6 with TRBJ2-1, with TRBD2 matching 7 bases. The CDR3 has 15 residues. V shed 5 bases and J 3 bases; nucleotides not matched to a gene: 7. Germline-derived CDR1 and CDR2 are SGHVS and FNYEAQ. The CDR3 loop reads CASSLGTTIYNEQFF. Partial CDR3 DNA: TGTGCCAGCAGCCTCGGGACTACTATCTACAATGAG.

As to this clone: The CDR3 is cut off 3 residues early in the read; its end comes from the germline J gene. This rearrangement joins TRBV5-1 to TRBJ2-3, with 9 bases lining up with TRBD1. The CDR3 length is 15 residues. Unmatched junction bases numbered 6, after V lost 4 bases and J lost 3 bases. Per the germline V gene, CDR1 is SGHRS and CDR2 is YFSETQ. The CDR3 loop reads CASSLGQGSTDTQYF. The covered CDR3 bases are TGCGCCAGCAGCCTGGGACAGGGAAGTACAGATACG.

Of note for this clone: The CDR3 end falls 3 residues outside the read, so it is completed with the germline J gene. The chain links TRBV5-1 to TRBJ2-2; TRBD1 aligns across 8 bases. Germline CDR1 and CDR2: SGHRS and YFSETQ. The CDR3 loop spans 14 amino acids. The CDR3 protein is CASSSDRVGEKLFF. CDR3 DNA, as far as it was read: TGCGCCAGCAGCTCGGACAGGGTGGGAGAAAAG.

In the case of this clone: The read gets to within 3 residues of the CDR3 end, and the germline J gene fills in the rest. The V and J genes are TRBV7-2 and TRBJ1-5; 10 bases fit TRBD1. Losses at the gene ends were 6 bases for V and 6 bases for J; bases not matched to a gene: 5. Germline CDR1 is SGHTA and CDR2 is FQGNSA. This CDR3 is built from 14 residues. CDR3 residues: CASSGQGGGQPQHF. The sequenced part of the CDR3 DNA is TGTGCCAGCAGTGGACAGGGGGGGGGTCAGCCC.

For this clone: The CDR3 end falls 3 residues outside the read, so it is completed with the germline J gene. This rearrangement joins TRBV11-1 to TRBJ1-2; D possibly corresponds to TRBD1 (5 bases). V shed 2 bases and J shed 4 bases, with 8 bases lying between them. Looked up from germline, CDR1 is SGHAT and CDR2 is FQDESV (reference sequence). The CDR3 extends over 13 amino acids. CDR3: CASSLQGFYGYTF. Incomplete CDR3 DNA: TGTGCCAGCAGCTTACAGGGATTCTATGGC.

A note on this clone: Read coverage stops 3 residues before the CDR3 terminus; the germline J gene supplies the remainder. This chain uses TRBV18 with TRBJ1-2; 8 positions agree with TRBD1. This CDR3 spans 14 amino acids. The germline V gene encodes CDR1 KGHSH and CDR2 LQKENI. The CDR3 sequence: CASAQSGQVNDYTF. The sequenced part of the CDR3 DNA is TGTGCCAGCGCCCAATCGGGACAGGTGAATGAC.

As for this clone: Coverage ceases 3 residues before the CDR3 finishes, and the germline J gene fills in the end. This chain uses TRBV5-1 with TRBJ1-1; tentative D call: TRBD1 (5 bases). The germline V and J ends were trimmed by 6 bases and 6 bases, with 15 bases remaining between them. The CDR3 has 13 amino acids. The germline V gene encodes CDR1 SGHRS and CDR2 YFSETQ. The CDR3: CASTIPGRAEAFF. The part of the CDR3 DNA that was read is TGCGCCAGCACCATCCCCGGCAGGGCTGAA.

CDR3 DNA (partial): TGTGCCAGTAGTGGGACTGGAAACTACGAG. This encodes CASSGTGNYE. The CDR3 in its entirety is CASSGTGNYEQYF. The chain uses TRBV19 and TRBJ2-7; tentative D call: TRBD2 (6 bases). The read finishes 3 residues shy of the CDR3 end, and the germline J gene is used to complete it. Trimming cost V 5 bases and J 3 bases, with 11 bases left between them. The CDR3 runs 13 residues. Germline loops: CDR1 LNHDA, CDR2 SQIVND (reference sequence).

In the case of this clone: From the germline J gene comes the end of the CDR3, since the read stops 3 residues before it. The V call is TRBV10-1, the J call TRBJ2-3; the match to TRBD1 covers 8 bases. Looked up from germline, CDR1 is WNHNN and CDR2 is SYGVQD (reference sequence). The CDR3 is made up of 16 amino acids. CDR3 sequence reads: CASSEGNRGAEETQYF. Partial CDR3 DNA: TGCGCCAGCAGTGAGGGCAACAGGGGGGCGGAGGAGACG.

CDR3 sequence reads: CASSLAGGNEKLFF. The DNA read from the CDR3 is TGCGCCAGCAGCTTGGCTGGAGGGAATGAAAAA. V and J are TRBV5-1 and TRBJ1-4; D not resolved. From the germline J gene comes the end of the CDR3, since the read stops 3 residues before it. V lost 0 bases and J 5 bases, leaving 8 bases between the germline ends. Germline V gives CDR1 SGHRS, CDR2 YFSETQ. CDR3 length: 14 amino acids.

A note on this clone: The read ends 3 residues early relative to the CDR3; the germline J gene fills the gap. The rearrangement uses TRBV5-4 and TRBJ1-2; TRBD1 might be the D (5 bases). Trimming took off 0 bases at V and 0 bases at J, with 9 bases between the two ends. The CDR3 length is 15 residues. The germline V gene has CDR1 SGHNT and CDR2 YYREEE (reference sequence). The CDR3 protein is CASSLEQGTNYGYTF. The part of the CDR3 DNA that was read is TGTGCCAGCAGCTTGGAGCAGGGAACTAACTATGGC.

Of note for this clone: The read gets to within 3 residues of the CDR3 end, and the germline J gene fills in the rest. The V and J genes are TRBV18 and TRBJ1-6; D possibly corresponds to TRBD1 (5 bases). This CDR3 has 15 residues. Germline V lookup: CDR1 KGHSH, CDR2 LQKENI. The germline V and J ends were trimmed by 3 bases and 5 bases, with 11 bases remaining between them. The CDR3 loop reads CASSPGGSNNSPLHF. The sequenced CDR3 bases are TGTGCCAGCTCACCTGGGGGGTCAAATAATTCACCC. The full variable domain, completed using reference TRBV18 and TRBJ1-6, is NAGVMQNPRHLVRRRGQEARLRCSPMKGHSHVYWYRQLPEEGLKFMVYLQKENIIDESGMPKERFSAEFPKEGPSILRIQQVVRGDSAAYFCASSPGGSNNSPLHFGNGTRLTVT.

Of note for this clone: The read gets to within 3 residues of the CDR3 end, and the germline J gene fills in the rest. The J gene is TRBJ2-7, the V gene TRBV18; maybe TRBD1 (6 bases). The CDR3 extends over 14 amino acids. Germline values: CDR1 KGHSH, CDR2 LQKENI. V lost 3 bases and J 3 bases, leaving 12 bases between the germline ends. CDR3 DNA (partial): TGTGCCAGCTCACCTCCCGGGACATTCTACGAG. It specifies CASSPPGTFYE. The whole CDR3 protein reads CASSPPGTFYEQYF.

About this clone itself: The read falls 3 residues short of the CDR3 end, and the missing part is taken from the germline J gene. The chain has TRBV6-2 or TRBV6-3 and TRBJ2-5; 7 nucleotides agree with TRBD1. V lost 2 bases and J lost 1; bases outside the gene matches: 4. The germline gives CDR1 MNHEY, CDR2 SVGEGT. CDR3 length: 15 residues. The CDR3 loop is CASSYGAGGQETQYF. CDR3 DNA (partial): TGTGCCAGCAGTTACGGGGCAGGGGGCCAAGAGACC.

A word on this clone: Read sequence stops 3 residues before the CDR3 end, and the germline J gene provides the missing end. This sequence joins TRBV20-1 and TRBJ2-3; no firm D call. The CDR3 spans 12 residues. CDR1 and CDR2 from the germline V gene are DFQATT and SNEGSKA (reference sequence). V lost 4 bases and J lost 6, with 11 bases in between. The CDR3 sequence: CSATKQKDTQYF. The sequenced part of the CDR3 DNA is TGCAGTGCTACCAAACAGAAGGATACG.

On this clone itself: The read ends 3 residues shy of where the CDR3 ends; the end is completed using the germline J gene. The rearrangement joins TRBV19 to TRBJ1-4; D might be TRBD1 (6 bases). Germline lookup yields CDR1 LNHDA and CDR2 SQIVND (reference sequence). CDR3 length equals 19 residues. The part of the CDR3 DNA that was read is TGTGCCAGTAGTATTCGTCGGTACCAGGACAGCTCCTATAATTCACCA. Protein: CASSIRRYQDSSYNSP. The whole CDR3 sequence is CASSIRRYQDSSYNSPLFF.

Points on this clone: The sequenced fragment ends 3 residues before the CDR3 boundary, so the rest is inferred from the germline J gene. The chain carries TRBV5-1 and TRBJ1-1; D is unresolved. Germline V gene lookup returns CDR1 SGHRS and CDR2 YFSETQ. This CDR3 region has 15 residues. V lost 0 bases to trimming and J lost 1 base, with 10 bases between them. The CDR3 loop is CASSLGWAKNTEAFF. The CDR3 DNA, read in part, is TGCGCCAGCAGCTTGGGGTGGGCCAAGAACACTGAA.

Turning to this clone: The read ends 3 residues before the CDR3 terminus; that terminus is restored from the germline J gene. The V gene is TRBV20-1, the J gene TRBJ2-7; possible D gene TRBD1, 6 bases. Between the trimmed V and J ends, which lost 4 bases and 0 bases, there was a span of 13 bases. Germline-derived CDR1 and CDR2 are DFQATT and SNEGSKA (reference sequence). This CDR3 region has 14 residues. The CDR3 spells CSAKGQLSSYEQYF. Partial CDR3 DNA: TGCAGTGCTAAAGGACAGTTAAGCTCCTACGAG.

The part of the CDR3 DNA that was read is TGTGCCAGCAGCTTAGGCATTAATGAG. Translation gives CASSLGINE. The complete CDR3 reads CASSLGINEQFF. The V call is TRBV7-3, the J call TRBJ2-1; D is ambiguous. The CDR3 extends 3 residues past the end of the read, so its final part is completed from the germline J gene. There are 12 residues in the CDR3. V was pared by 2 bases and J by 7 bases, with 6 bases between. The germline gives CDR1 SGHTA, CDR2 FQGTGA. The full variable domain, rest sourced from reference TRBV7-3 and TRBJ2-1, is GAGVSQTPSNKVTEKGKYVELRCDPISGHTALYWYRQSLGQGPEFLIYFQGTGAADDSGLPNDRFFAVRPEGSVSTLKIQRTERGDSAVYLCASSLGINEQFFGPGTRLTVL.

As to this clone: The CDR3 extends 3 residues past the end of the read, so its final part is completed from the germline J gene. The chain employs TRBV20-1 and TRBJ1-2; 9 bases fit TRBD1. Per the germline V gene, CDR1 is DFQATT and CDR2 is SNEGSKA (reference sequence). This CDR3 is 15 amino acids long. The ends lost 1 base at V and 2 bases at J; junction bases unmatched: 5. The CDR3 reads CSARVLGQGNYGYTF. The sequenced CDR3 bases are TGCAGTGCTAGAGTATTAGGACAGGGGAACTATGGC.

Concerning this clone itself: The read halts 3 residues ahead of the CDR3 end, with the missing end drawn from the germline J gene. The V gene is TRBV19, the J gene TRBJ1-2, with 11 bases lining up with TRBD1. This CDR3 has 15 amino acids. The V segment lost 7 bases and the J segment 7 bases; nucleotides outside the gene matches: 11. Germline V gene sequence: CDR1 LNHDA, CDR2 SQIVND (reference sequence). The CDR3 sequence: CASILRTGGVFGYTF. The covered CDR3 bases are TGTGCCAGTATTTTAAGGACAGGGGGCGTCTTTGGC. The complete variable domain, with remaining parts taken from reference TRBV19 and TRBJ1-2, reads DGGITQSPKYLFRKEGQNVTLSCEQNLNHDAMYWYRQDPGQGLRLIYYSQIVNDFQKGDIAEGYSVSREKKESFPLTVTSAQKNPTAFYLCASILRTGGVFGYTFGSGTRLTVV.